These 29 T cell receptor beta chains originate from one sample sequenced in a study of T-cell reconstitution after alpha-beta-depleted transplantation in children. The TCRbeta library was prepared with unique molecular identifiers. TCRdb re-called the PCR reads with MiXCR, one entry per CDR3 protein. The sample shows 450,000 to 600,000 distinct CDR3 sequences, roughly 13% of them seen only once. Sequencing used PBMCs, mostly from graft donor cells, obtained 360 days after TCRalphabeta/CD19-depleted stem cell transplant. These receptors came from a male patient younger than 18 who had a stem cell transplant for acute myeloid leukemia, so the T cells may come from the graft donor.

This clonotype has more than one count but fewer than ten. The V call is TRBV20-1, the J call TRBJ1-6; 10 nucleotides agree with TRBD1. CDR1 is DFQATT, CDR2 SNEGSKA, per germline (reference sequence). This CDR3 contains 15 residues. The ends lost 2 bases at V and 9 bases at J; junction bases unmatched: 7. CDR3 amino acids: CSARWPGQGSSPLHF. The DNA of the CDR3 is TGCAGTGCTAGATGGCCGGGACAGGGGAGTTCACCCCTCCACTTT.

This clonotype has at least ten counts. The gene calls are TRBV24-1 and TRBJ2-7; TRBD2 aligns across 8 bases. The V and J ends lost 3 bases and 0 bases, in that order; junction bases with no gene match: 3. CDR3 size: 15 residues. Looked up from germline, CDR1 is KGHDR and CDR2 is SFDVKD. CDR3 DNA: TGTGCCACCAGTGATGCGACTAGCGACTCCTACGAGCAGTACTTC. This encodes CATSDATSDSYEQYF.

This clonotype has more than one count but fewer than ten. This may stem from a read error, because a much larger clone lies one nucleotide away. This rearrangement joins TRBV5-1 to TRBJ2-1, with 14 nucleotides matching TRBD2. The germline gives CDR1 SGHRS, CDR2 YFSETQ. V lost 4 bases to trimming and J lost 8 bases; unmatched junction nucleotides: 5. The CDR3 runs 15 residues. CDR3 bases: TGCGCCAGCAGCCCGGGACTAGCGGGAGTCGATGAGCAGTTCTTC. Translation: CASSPGLAGVDEQFF.

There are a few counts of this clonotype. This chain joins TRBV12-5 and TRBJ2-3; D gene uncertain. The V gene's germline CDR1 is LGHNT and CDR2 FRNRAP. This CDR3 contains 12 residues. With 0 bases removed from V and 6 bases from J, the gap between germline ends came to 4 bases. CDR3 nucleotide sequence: TGTGCTAGTGGTTTGGTCCGGGATACGCAGTATTTT. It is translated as CASGLVRDTQYF. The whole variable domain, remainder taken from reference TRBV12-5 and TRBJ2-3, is DARVTQTPRHKVTEMGQEVTMRCQPILGHNTVFWYRQTMMQGLELLAYFRNRAPLDDSGMPKDRFSAEMPDATLATLKIQPSEPRDSAVYFCASGLVRDTQYFGPGTRLTVL.

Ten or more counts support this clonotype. This CDR3 is CSSLPPLTTDTQYF. The DNA for the CDR3 is TGCAGTTCCCTCCCCCCCTTAACTACAGATACGCAGTATTTT. The chain is built from TRBV20-1 and TRBJ2-3; D remains ambiguous. Germline values: CDR1 DFQATT, CDR2 SNEGSKA (reference sequence). V lost 8 bases to trimming and J lost 3 bases, with 18 bases between them. This CDR3 is 14 amino acids long.

CDR3 sequence reads: CASSQVQGSGYEQYF. CDR3 DNA: TGCGCCAGCAGCCAAGTACAGGGGAGTGGGTACGAGCAGTACTTC. V is TRBV4-3 and J is TRBJ2-7, with 7 bases identical to TRBD1. CDR1 and CDR2 (germline): LGHNA, YSLEER. The V gene end was trimmed by 1 base and the J gene end by 4 bases; junction bases not matched to a gene: 7. This CDR3 is built from 15 residues.

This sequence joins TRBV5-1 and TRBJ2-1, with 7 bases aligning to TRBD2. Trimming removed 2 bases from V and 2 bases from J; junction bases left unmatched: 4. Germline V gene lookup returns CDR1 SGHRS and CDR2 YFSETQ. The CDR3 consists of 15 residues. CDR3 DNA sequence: TGCGCCAGCAGCTTCCCGGGAGGCACCTACAATGAGCAGTTCTTC. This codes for CASSFPGGTYNEQFF.

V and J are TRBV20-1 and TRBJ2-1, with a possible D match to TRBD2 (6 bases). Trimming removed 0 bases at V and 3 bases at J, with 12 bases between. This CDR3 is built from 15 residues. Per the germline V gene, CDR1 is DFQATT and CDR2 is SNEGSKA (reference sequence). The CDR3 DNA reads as TGCAGTGCTAGAGATTTTGGCGGGAACTACAATGAGCAGTTCTTC. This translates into CSARDFGGNYNEQFF.

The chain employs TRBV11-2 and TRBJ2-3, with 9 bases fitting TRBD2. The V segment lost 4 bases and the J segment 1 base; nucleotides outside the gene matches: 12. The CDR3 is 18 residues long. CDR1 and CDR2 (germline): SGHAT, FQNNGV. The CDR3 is CASSWRGSGRGGTDTQYF. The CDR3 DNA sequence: TGTGCCAGCAGCTGGCGGGGTAGCGGGAGAGGAGGCACAGATACGCAGTATTTT.

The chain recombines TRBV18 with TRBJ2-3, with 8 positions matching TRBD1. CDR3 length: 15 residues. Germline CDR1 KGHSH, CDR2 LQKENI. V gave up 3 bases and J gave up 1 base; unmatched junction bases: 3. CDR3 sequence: CASSPGQAGTDTQYF. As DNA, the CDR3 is TGTGCCAGCTCACCGGGACAGGCCGGCACAGATACGCAGTATTTT.

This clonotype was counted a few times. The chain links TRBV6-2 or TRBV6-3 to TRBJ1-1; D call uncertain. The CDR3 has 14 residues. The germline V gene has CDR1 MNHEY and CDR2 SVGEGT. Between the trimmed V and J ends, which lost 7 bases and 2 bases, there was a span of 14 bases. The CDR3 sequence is CASTAPAFNTEAFF. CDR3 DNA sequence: TGTGCCAGCACAGCCCCGGCCTTCAACACTGAAGCTTTCTTT.

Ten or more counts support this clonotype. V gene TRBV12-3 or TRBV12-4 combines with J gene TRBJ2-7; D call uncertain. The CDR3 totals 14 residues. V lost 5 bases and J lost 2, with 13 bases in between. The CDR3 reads CASSPGRAAYEQYF. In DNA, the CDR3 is TGTGCCAGCAGTCCGGGCCGGGCAGCCTACGAGCAGTACTTC.

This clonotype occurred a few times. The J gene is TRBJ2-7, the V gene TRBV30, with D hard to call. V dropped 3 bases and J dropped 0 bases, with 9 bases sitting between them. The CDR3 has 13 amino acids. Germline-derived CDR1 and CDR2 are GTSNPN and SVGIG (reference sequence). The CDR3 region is CAWSVGFSYEQYF. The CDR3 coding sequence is TGTGCCTGGAGCGTAGGATTCTCCTACGAGCAGTACTTC.

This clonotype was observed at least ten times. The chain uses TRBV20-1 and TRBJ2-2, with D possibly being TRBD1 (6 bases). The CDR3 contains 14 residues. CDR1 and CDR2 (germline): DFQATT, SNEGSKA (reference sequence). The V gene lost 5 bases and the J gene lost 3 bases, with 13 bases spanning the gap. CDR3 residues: CSAWDQGYTGELFF. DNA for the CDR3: TGCAGTGCTTGGGACCAGGGGTACACCGGGGAGCTGTTTTTT.

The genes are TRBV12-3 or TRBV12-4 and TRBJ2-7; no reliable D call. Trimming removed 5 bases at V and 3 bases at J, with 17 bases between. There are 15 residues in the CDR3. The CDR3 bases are TGTGCCAGCAGTCCACCCTCGGCGGTTCTCTACGAGCAGTACTTC. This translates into CASSPPSAVLYEQYF.

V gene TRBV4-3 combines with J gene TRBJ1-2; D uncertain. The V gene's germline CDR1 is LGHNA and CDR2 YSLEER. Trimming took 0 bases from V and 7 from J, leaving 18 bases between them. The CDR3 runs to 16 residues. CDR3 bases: TGCGCCAGCAGCCAAGATACCGCACCCTACACTGGTGGCTACACCTTC. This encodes CASSQDTAPYTGGYTF.

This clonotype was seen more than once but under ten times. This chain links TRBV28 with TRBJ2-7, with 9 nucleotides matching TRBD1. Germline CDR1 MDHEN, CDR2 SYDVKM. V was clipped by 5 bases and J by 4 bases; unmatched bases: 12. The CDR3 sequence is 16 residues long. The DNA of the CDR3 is TGTGCCAGCAGTCCCTCCGGGACAGGGTGGCGGTACGAGCAGTACTTC. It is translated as CASSPSGTGWRYEQYF.

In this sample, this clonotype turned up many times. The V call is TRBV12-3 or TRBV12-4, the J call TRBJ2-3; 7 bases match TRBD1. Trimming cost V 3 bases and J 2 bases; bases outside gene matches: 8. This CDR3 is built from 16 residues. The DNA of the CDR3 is TGTGCCAGCAGTTTCCCATCGACAGGGACCACAGATACGCAGTATTTT. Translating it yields CASSFPSTGTTDTQYF.

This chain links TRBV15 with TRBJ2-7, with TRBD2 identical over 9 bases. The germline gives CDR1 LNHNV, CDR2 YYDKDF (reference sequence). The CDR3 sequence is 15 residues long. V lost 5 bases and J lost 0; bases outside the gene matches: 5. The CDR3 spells CATSRGRVPSYEQYF. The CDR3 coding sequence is TGTGCCACCAGCCGCGGGAGGGTACCCTCCTACGAGCAGTACTTC.

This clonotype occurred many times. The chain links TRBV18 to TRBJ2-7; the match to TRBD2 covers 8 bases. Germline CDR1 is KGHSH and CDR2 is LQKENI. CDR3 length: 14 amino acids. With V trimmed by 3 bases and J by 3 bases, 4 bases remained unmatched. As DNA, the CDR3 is TGTGCCAGCTCACCCACGGGACTAGTCTACGAGCAGTACTTC. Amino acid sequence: CASSPTGLVYEQYF.

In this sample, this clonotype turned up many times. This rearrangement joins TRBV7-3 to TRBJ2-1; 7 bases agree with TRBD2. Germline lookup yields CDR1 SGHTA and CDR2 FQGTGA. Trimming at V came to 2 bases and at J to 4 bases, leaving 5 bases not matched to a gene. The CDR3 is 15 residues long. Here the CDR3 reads CASSLGAGVYNEQFF. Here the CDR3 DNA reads TGTGCCAGCAGCTTAGGCGCGGGAGTTTACAATGAGCAGTTCTTC.

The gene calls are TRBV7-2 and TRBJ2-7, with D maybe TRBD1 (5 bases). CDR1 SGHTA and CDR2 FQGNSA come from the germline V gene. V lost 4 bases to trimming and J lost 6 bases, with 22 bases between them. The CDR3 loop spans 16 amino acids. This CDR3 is CASSYGRVTTIGEQYF. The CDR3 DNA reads TGTGCCAGCAGCTACGGCAGGGTCACTACGATTGGCGAGCAGTACTTC.

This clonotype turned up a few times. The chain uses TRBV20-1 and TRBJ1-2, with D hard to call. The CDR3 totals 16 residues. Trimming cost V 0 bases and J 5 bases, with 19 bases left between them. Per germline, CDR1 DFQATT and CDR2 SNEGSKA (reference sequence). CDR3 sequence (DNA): TGCAGTGCTAGAGATATCTGGGCAGTTAAATGGTATGGCTACACCTTC. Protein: CSARDIWAVKWYGYTF.

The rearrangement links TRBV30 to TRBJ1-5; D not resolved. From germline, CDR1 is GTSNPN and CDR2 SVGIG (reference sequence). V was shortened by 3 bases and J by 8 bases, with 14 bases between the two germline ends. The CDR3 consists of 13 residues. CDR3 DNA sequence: TGTGCCTGGAGAGAACACGGATTGGAGCCCCAGCATTTT. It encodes CAWREHGLEPQHF.

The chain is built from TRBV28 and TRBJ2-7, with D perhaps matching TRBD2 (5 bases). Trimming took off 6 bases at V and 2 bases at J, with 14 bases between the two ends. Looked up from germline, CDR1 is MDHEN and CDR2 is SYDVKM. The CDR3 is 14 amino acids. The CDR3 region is CASSPAGSPYEQYF. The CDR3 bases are TGTGCCAGCAGCCCCGCGGGCAGCCCCTACGAGCAGTACTTC.

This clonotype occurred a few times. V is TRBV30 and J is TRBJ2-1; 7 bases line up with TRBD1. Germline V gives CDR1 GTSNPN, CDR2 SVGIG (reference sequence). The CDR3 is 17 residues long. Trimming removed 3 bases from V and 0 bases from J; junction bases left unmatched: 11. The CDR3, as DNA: TGTGCCTGGAGAGGGGGCTACAGGGTGAGCTCCTACAATGAGCAGTTCTTC. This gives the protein CAWRGGYRVSSYNEQFF.

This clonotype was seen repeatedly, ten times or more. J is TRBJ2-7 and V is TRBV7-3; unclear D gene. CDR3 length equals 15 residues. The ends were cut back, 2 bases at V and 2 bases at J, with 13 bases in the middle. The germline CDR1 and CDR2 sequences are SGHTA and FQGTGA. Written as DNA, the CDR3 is TGTGCCAGCAGCTTACTCCGGACGGCACCCTACGAGCAGTACTTC. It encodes CASSLLRTAPYEQYF.

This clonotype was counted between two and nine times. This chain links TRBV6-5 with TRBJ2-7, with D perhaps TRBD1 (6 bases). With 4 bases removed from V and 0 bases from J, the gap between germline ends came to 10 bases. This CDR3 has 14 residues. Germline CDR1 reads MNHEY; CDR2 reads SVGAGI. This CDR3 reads CASSSDRRSYEQYF. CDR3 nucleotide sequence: TGTGCCAGCAGTTCTGACAGGCGCTCCTACGAGCAGTACTTC.

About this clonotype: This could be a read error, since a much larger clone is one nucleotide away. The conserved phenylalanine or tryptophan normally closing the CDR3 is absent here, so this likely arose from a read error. As DNA, the CDR3 is TGTGCCAGCAGCTTCGGACTAGCGGGAGTAACCGGGGAGCTGTTTTTA. The encoded protein is CASSFGLAGVTGELFL. This chain joins TRBV3-1 and TRBJ2-2; 13 bases agree with TRBD2. The CDR3 sequence is 16 residues long. J was trimmed by 5 bases and V by 5 bases; bases with no gene match: 5. Germline V CDR1 and CDR2: LGHDT, YNNKEL (reference sequence).